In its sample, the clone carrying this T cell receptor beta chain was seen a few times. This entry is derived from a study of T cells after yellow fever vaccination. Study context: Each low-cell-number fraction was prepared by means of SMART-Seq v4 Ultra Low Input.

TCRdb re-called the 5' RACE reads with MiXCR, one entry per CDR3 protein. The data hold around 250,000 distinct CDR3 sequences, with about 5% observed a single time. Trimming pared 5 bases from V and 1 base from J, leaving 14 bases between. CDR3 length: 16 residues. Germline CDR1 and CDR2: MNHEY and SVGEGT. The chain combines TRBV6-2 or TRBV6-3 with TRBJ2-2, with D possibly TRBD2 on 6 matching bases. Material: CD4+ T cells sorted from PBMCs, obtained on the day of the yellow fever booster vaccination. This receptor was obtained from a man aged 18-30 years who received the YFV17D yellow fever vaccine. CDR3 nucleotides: TGTGCCAGCAGTAATCAGGCCGGGGGGAACACCGGGGAGCTGTTTTTT. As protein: CASSNQAGGNTGELFF.